This T cell receptor beta chain was captured in a study of cytomegalovirus exposure and HLA in healthy donors (dated by TCRdb to the late 2010s). With regard to the full study: In an earlier analysis of approximately 500 of the donors, less than 350 Gb of sequence data and 90 million to 120 million unique TCR beta sequences from 150 million to 200 million T cells were reported. A later analysis re-examined previously published TCR beta repertoires from around 670 donors and added high-resolution HLA genotyping to investigate patterns of TCR occurrence. Typing coverage differed by locus: A, B, C, DRB1 and DQB1 were typed in about 629-630 donors, DQA1 in 500 to 550, DPA1 in over 600, and DPB1 in 400 to 480. Of the roughly 390 genotyped donors, 65% to 90% were placed in the genetic ancestry cluster associated with self-reported Caucasian donors. HLA typing included class I and class II loci at four-digit resolution. To decide whether each TCR beta V gene segment behaved as functional or pseudogenic, an earlier analysis of some 600 of the donors relied on high-throughput TCR beta sequencing. Donor age, sex, ethnicity and CMV serostatus were compiled alongside the repertoire data. Every repertoire in the discovery cohort had been generated on one and the same sequencing platform. An early release covering approximately 600 HLA-typed donors comprised approximately 290 gigabases of sequencing data and roughly 85 million unique TCR sequences. Rather than using new phenotypic data, the later analysis identified candidate immune exposures from TCR beta sequences and from how often those sequences occurred across donors. A separate validation cohort of approximately 120 different subjects was used in addition to the 666-subject first cohort. The aim of the study was to test whether cataloging public T cell receptors could identify signatures of past pathogen exposure. Across 398 genotyped donors of the cohort, an average of roughly 250,000 unique TCR beta nucleotide sequences per donor were sequenced, and 15% to 20% of those sequences were non-productive. The study combined high-throughput TCR immunosequencing, statistical association of individual TCRs with disease status, and machine learning to predict cytomegalovirus infection status. Genome-wide SNP genotypes for about 65% of the 666 donors were used in a later genetic analysis, which treated that subset as a discovery cohort. The study profiled the T cell repertoires of 500 to 800 subjects by immunosequencing and related them to cytomegalovirus serostatus. Four to six DR-DQ haplotypes were handled as single units for association and clustering, since linkage in the cohort was strong.

Taken from the germline V gene (reference sequence), the CDR1 and CDR2 loops are MNHNY and SVGAGI. The CDR3, cysteine through phenylalanine, is 13 amino acids long. Only the CDR3 portion is preserved as DNA: 39 bases, with reading frame beginning at the first base. V is pared back by 2 bases and J by 1 base, with 5 bases lying between the germline termini. The protocol used for the library was the immunoSEQ multiplex PCR assay. For the multiplex PCR, a mixture combining 60 forward primers for TCR Vbeta segments and 13 reverse primers for TCR Jbeta segments was used. The CDR3 region of rearranged TCR beta genes was amplified from genomic DNA with a multiplex PCR assay. The amplified TCR beta libraries were sequenced on the Illumina HiSeq System as 87-base-pair reads. The paper's data handling went like this. In a later analysis, roughly 80 million unique TCR beta chains were counted across the 650 to 750 repertoires, and roughly 11 million of these chains were shared by at least two donors. A nearest-neighbor algorithm error-corrected the raw reads and collapsed the reads into unique sequences, merging closely related sequences to remove PCR and sequencing errors. CDR3 sequences were aligned to IMGT reference sequences to assign V, D and J gene segments. For a sequence to be retained, a match of at least six nucleotides to both a V gene segment and a J gene segment was required. Rearrangements were called productive when the CDR3 lacked stop codons and stayed in frame with V and J; all others were non-productive. Following IMGT convention, CDR3 was defined as the stretch from the second conserved V-encoded cysteine to the conserved J-encoded phenylalanine. The earlier analysis of 500 to 750 of the donors excluded any sequence lacking an unambiguous match to a single V gene segment. In an earlier analysis of several hundred of the donors, V segments were called functional above 56.7% productive rearrangements and were called segregating when the between-donor standard deviation exceeded 5%. A statistical classification framework was built to diagnose cytomegalovirus status from the catalog of TCR beta chain sequences. In a later analysis, V and J genes were assigned by comparing TCR nucleotide sequences against IMGT/GENE-DB human TR gene sequences. A later analysis assigned CDR3 sequences and most-parsimonious VDJ recombination scenarios with the TCRdist pipeline. In a later analysis, each TCR beta chain was defined by its CDR3 amino acid sequence together with its V-gene family, and reads without a unique V-gene family were excluded. In a later analysis, 450 to 600 highly shared, low-generation-probability nucleotide sequences were removed to address suspected cross-contamination and a sequencing artifact. In a later analysis, a clonal expansion index for each public chain was calculated from normalized within-repertoire ranks of inferred template counts. Generation probabilities in a later analysis came from a VDJ recombination model fitted to out-of-frame rearrangements, and those results were checked against IGoR. A later analysis scored TCR-TCR, TCR-HLA and TCR-CMV co-occurrence with hypergeometric tests, applying a repertoire-size bias correction to TCR pairs. In a later analysis, false discovery rates were estimated by permuting HLA or CMV assignments 20 times. A later analysis grouped co-occurring TCRs with DBSCAN, adding TCRdist sequence similarity when clustering within HLA-allele-positive subsets. Repertoires with fewer than 30,000 or more than 120,000 public chains were left out of co-occurrence clustering, as were a handful of repertoires with anomalous nucleotide sharing. TCRdb limited this immuneACCESS table to in-frame rearrangements with V and J called. A share of clones is missing; checked studies link under half to unresolved V genes, and the rest is unexplained. V, J and clone size are those of that table, while D and trimming were read from the DNA. This sample comprises 90,000 to 110,000 clones, 76% of them detected only once. Over 8% of the sample rests with the top ten.

The investigation overall reported the following: In a later analysis, HLA-associated TCR beta chains were found to be more clonally expanded and to have lower generation probabilities than equally common non-associated chains. Because HLA typing was missing for some donors at each locus, association tests included only the typed subset. Some IMGT-functional V segments, including TRBV6-2 and TRBV6-3, could not be distinguished by the 87-base-pair reads and were therefore excluded. A later analysis found that most CMV-associated TCR beta chains appeared HLA-restricted, with HLA associations seemingly driven largely by CMV exposure. According to a later analysis, TCR association rates differed among HLA loci, with DRB1 alleles showing the most associated TCRs and HLA-C alleles showing the fewest. The sequencing pipeline was judged likely to have produced a cluster of highly shared sequence variants as a technical artifact. A further reported finding was that TCR beta sequences accurately predicted the HLA-A and HLA-B alleles for most subjects in the first cohort. The only immune exposure information available for the cohort was CMV serostatus. A later genetic analysis reported fewer N-insertions in productive TCRs among donors in an Asian-associated ancestry cluster than the approximately 700-donor mean. The earlier analysis of approximately 540 of the donors excluded 15 to 20 rarely observed V segments, including chromosome 9 orphons, because counts were too low. A few of the identified cytomegalovirus-associated TCR beta chains were confirmed in vitro to be specific for cytomegalovirus antigens. Strong co-occurrence of HLA alleles, especially DR and DQ, made assigning TCR associations to individual alleles difficult. At a false discovery rate of 0.05, a later analysis linked roughly 17,000 TCR beta sequences to specific HLA alleles. In this cohort, only TCR beta chains were sequenced, and detectable features were limited by the absence of alpha or paired-chain data. Presence/absence analyses assumed roughly uniform sequencing depth across donors, an assumption that may not hold. Linkage disequilibrium might explain the correlated functional status among segregating V segments, but an unknown experimental factor could not be ruled out. According to the authors, the approach could potentially be generalized to other disease states and immunological phenotypes. In a later genetic analysis, a missense DCLRE1C variant was associated with V-gene and J-gene trimming of TCR beta chains, and the association was replicated in an independent cohort. Most TCR sequences were observed very rarely across donors, whereas some public TCRs were present in many individuals. Several of the top co-occurrence clusters appeared to be linked to parvovirus B19, influenza, CMV and Epstein-Barr virus, according to a later analysis. Cytomegalovirus status was reported to be diagnosed by the classifier with high specificity and sensitivity in both the original and validation cohorts. The study gave a list of roughly 150 TCR beta chains associated with cytomegalovirus. In an earlier analysis of 587 of the donors, most TCR beta V segments were observed in productive rearrangements about 87% or about 30% of the time, broadly matching IMGT annotations.

Of note for this clone: Its recognized antigen is unknown. Per-nucleotide qualities are absent, and no much larger clonotype sits a single base away.

The cohort consisted of more than 650 healthy bone marrow donors. At the time of sampling, every cohort member was nominally healthy, though immune exposures that went unrecorded were likely present. The donor tested CMV seropositive and was one of the 289 seropositive cohort members. A peripheral blood sample was provided by each donor, and peripheral blood mononuclear cells were used for TCR beta sequencing. Genomic DNA extraction from the blood cell samples was performed with the Qiagen DNeasy Blood Extraction Kit. The chain links TRBV6-6 with TRBJ1-1; TRBD1 is possibly the D segment (5 matching bases). Material for sequencing was PBMCs. This clonotype was obtained from a man aged 35 to 55 in good health and CMV-seropositive. The CDR3 loop reads CASSYQGNTEAFF. The DNA sequence reads TGTGCCAGCAGTTACCAGGGGAACACTGAAGCTTTCTTT.